The clone carrying this T cell receptor (beta chain) occurred a few times. MiXCR, run by TCRdb on the RT-PCR reads, gives a single entry per CDR3 protein. Of about 680,000 distinct CDR3 sequences in the sample, approximately 15% were seen once. This CDR3 has 11 amino acids. Trimming took 6 bases from V and 7 from J, leaving 7 bases between them. Germline V gene lookup returns CDR1 MNHEY and CDR2 SMNVEV (reference sequence). The V call is TRBV27, the J call TRBJ1-5, with D hard to call. The origin of this receptor is a female donor in good health, serving as a healthy control. The sequenced material came from memory CD4+ T cells from blood. The CDR3 sequence: CASRGRQPQHF. CDR3 coding DNA: TGTGCCAGCAGGGGGAGGCAGCCCCAGCATTTT.